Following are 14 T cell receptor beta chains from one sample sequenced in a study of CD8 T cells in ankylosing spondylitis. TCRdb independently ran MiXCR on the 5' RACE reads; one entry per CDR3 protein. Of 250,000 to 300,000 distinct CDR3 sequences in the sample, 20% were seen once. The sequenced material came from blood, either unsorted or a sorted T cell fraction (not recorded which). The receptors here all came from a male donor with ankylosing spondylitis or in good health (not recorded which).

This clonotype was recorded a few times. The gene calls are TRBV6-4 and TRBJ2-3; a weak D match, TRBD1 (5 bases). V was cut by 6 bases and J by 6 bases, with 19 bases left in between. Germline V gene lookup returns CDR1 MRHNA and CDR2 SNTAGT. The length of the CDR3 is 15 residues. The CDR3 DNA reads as TGTGCCAGCAGCACATCTAGGGGCAGTTTGGATACGCAGTATTTT. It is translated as CASSTSRGSLDTQYF.

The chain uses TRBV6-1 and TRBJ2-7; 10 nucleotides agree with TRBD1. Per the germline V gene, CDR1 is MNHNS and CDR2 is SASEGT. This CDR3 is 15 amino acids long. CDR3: CASSSTGGLTYGQYV. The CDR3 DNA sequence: TGTGCCAGCAGCTCGACAGGGGGCCTGACCTACGGGCAGTACGTC.

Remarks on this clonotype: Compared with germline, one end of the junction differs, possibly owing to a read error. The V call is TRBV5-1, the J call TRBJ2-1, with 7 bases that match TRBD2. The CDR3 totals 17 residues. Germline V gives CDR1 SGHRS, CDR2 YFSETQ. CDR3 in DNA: TGCGCCAGCCATGAAAAGGTAGGACTAGTGATATACATTGAGCAGTTCTTC. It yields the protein CASHEKVGLVIYIEQFF.

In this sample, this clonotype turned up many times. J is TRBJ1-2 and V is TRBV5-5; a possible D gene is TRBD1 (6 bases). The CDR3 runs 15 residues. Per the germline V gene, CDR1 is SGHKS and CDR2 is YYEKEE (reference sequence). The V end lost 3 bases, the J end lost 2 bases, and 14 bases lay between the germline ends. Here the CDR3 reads CASSSAPTGNYGYTF. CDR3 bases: TGTGCCAGCAGCTCCGCCCCTACAGGGAACTATGGCTACACCTTC.

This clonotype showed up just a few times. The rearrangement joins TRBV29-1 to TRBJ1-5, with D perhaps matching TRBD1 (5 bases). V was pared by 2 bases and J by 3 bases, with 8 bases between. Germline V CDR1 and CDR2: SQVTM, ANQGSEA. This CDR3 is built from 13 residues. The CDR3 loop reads CSVEQGYNQPQHF. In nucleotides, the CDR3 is TGCAGCGTTGAACAGGGTTACAATCAGCCCCAGCATTTT.

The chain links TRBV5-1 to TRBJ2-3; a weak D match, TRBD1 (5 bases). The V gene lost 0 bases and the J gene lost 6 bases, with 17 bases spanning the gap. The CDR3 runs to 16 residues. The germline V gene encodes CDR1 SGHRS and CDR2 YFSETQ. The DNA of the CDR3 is TGCGCCAGCAGCTTGGAGGCCAGGGATTTGGGGGATACGCAGTATTTT. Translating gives CASSLEARDLGDTQYF. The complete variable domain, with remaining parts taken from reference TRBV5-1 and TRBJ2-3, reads KAGVTQTPRYLIKTRGQQVTLSCSPISGHRSVSWYQQTPGQGLQFLFEYFSETQRNKGNFPGRFSGRQFSNSRSEMNVSTLELGDSALYLCASSLEARDLGDTQYFGPGTRLTVL.

The CDR3 region is CASSTRQGATGELFF. The CDR3, as DNA: TGTGCCAGCAGCACGCGACAGGGCGCCACCGGGGAGCTGTTTTTT. The J gene is TRBJ2-2, the V gene TRBV7-2; 7 bases match TRBD1. J lost 4 bases, V lost 5 bases, and 7 bases had no gene match. Germline values: CDR1 SGHTA, CDR2 FQGNSA. The CDR3 is 15 amino acids.

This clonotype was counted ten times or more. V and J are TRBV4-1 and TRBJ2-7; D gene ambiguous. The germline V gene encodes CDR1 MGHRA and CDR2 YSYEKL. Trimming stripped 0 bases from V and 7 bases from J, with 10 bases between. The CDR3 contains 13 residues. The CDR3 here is CASSQDIGGEQYV. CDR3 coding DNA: TGCGCCAGCAGCCAAGATATCGGTGGGGAGCAGTACGTC.

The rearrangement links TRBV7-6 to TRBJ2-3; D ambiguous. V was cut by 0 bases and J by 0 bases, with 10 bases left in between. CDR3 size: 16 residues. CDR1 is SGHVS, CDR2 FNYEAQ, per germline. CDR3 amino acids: CASSLAARLSTDTQYF. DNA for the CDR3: TGTGCCAGCAGCTTAGCGGCGCGGCTGAGCACAGATACGCAGTATTTT.

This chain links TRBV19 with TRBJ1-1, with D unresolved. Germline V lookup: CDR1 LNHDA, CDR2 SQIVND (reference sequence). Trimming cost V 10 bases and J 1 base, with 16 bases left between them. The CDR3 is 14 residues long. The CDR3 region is CATRGGQANTEAFF. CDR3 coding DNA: TGTGCCACCCGGGGTGGGCAGGCGAACACTGAAGCTTTCTTT.

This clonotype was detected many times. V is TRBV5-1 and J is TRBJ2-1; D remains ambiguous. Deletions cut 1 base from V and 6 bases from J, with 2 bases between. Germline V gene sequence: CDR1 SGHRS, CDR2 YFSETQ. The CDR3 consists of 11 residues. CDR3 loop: CASSLTNEQFF. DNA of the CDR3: TGCGCCAGCAGCTTGACCAATGAGCAGTTCTTC.

The CDR3 loop reads CASIQGQWVSGANVLTF. In DNA form, the CDR3 reads TGTGCCAGCATACAGGGACAATGGGTCTCTGGGGCCAACGTCCTGACTTTC. The chain carries TRBV6-1 and TRBJ2-6; a weak D match, TRBD1 (6 bases). The CDR3 sequence is 17 residues long. Per the germline V gene, CDR1 is MNHNS and CDR2 is SASEGT. Trimming cost V 7 bases and J 0 bases, with 16 bases left between them.

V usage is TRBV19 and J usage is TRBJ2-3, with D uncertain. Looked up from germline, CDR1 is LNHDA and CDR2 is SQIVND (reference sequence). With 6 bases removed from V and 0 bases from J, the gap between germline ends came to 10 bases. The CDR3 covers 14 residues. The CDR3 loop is CASSSQSSTDTQYF. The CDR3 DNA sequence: TGTGCCAGTAGCTCGCAGTCTAGCACAGATACGCAGTATTTT.

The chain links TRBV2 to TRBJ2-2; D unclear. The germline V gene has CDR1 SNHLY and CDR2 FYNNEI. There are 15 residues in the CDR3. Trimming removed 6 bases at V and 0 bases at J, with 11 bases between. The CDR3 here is CASSETITNTGELFF. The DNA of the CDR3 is TGTGCCAGCAGCGAAACCATAACGAACACCGGGGAGCTGTTTTTT.